The 18 T cell receptor beta chains listed next were all sequenced from one sample in a study of T-cell memory formation after mild COVID-19. TCRdb re-analysed the 5' RACE reads in MiXCR, keeping a single row per CDR3 protein. This sample has 350,000 or so distinct CDR3 sequences; roughly 21% occur once, and the top ten carry under 15%. The specimen was PBMCs or a T cell subset sorted from them (not recorded which). These receptors were taken from an adult woman who had mild COVID-19 (a few samples of this study predate the infection). Cell type and time point are not known.

To note about this clonotype: A much larger clone sits a single nucleotide away, making a read error possible. The CDR3 sequence is CASISSTDTQYF. CDR3 in DNA: TGTGCCAGCATCTCTAGCACAGATACGCAGTATTTT. The chain links TRBV11-2 to TRBJ2-3; no reliable D call. In germline, CDR1 is SGHAT, CDR2 FQNNGV. CDR3 size: 12 residues. V was cut by 7 bases and J by 0 bases, with 5 bases left in between.

This chain uses TRBV6-2 or TRBV6-3 with TRBJ2-7; D is possibly TRBD1 or TRBD2 (5 bases each). CDR3 length equals 14 residues. Germline loops: CDR1 MNHEY, CDR2 SVGEGT. V was trimmed by 2 bases and J by 6 bases, leaving 14 bases between them. The CDR3 DNA follows: TGTGCCAGCAGTTACGTGGGACCGAGTGCCGAGCAGTACTTC. This translates into CASSYVGPSAEQYF.

The V gene is TRBV6-6, the J gene TRBJ2-7; 7 nucleotides line up with TRBD1. Losses at the gene ends were 2 bases for V and 7 bases for J; bases not matched to a gene: 5. Looked up from germline, CDR1 is MNHNY and CDR2 is SVGAGI (reference sequence). The CDR3 runs 13 residues. The CDR3 loop is CASSYRADREQYF. The DNA of the CDR3 is TGTGCCAGCAGTTACCGAGCGGACAGGGAGCAGTACTTC.

This chain links TRBV9 with TRBJ2-5; possibly TRBD2 for D (6 bases). V lost 3 bases and J lost 5, with 17 bases in between. Looked up from germline, CDR1 is SGDLS and CDR2 is YYNGEE. The CDR3 consists of 15 residues. In DNA form, the CDR3 reads TGTGCCAGCAGCGGAGAGTTTGGAGGGGAGGAGACCCAGTACTTC. This sequence encodes CASSGEFGGEETQYF.

The chain uses TRBV18 and TRBJ2-2, with a weak D call TRBD1 (5 bases). Germline values: CDR1 KGHSH, CDR2 LQKENI. Trimming left V 1 base short and J 3 bases short, with 9 bases between. The CDR3 contains 15 residues. The CDR3 is CASSPQGHDTGELFF. DNA of the CDR3: TGTGCCAGCTCACCACAGGGGCACGACACCGGGGAGCTGTTTTTT.

V and J are TRBV5-1 and TRBJ1-6; TRBD1 is a possible D gene (6 bases). This CDR3 spans 17 amino acids. Germline loops: CDR1 SGHRS, CDR2 YFSETQ. V lost 3 bases and J 8 bases, leaving 21 bases between the germline ends. CDR3 residues: CASSWRPRQDGDSPLHF. CDR3 in DNA: TGCGCCAGCAGCTGGAGGCCCAGACAGGATGGGGATTCACCCCTCCACTTT.

This chain connects TRBV29-1 to TRBJ1-1, with 10 nucleotides matching TRBD1. V gave up 5 bases and J gave up 8 bases; unmatched junction bases: 2. Per the germline V gene, CDR1 is SQVTM and CDR2 is ANQGSEA. This CDR3 has 11 amino acids. CDR3 sequence reads: CSVLDRGEAFF. In DNA, the CDR3 is TGCAGCGTTCTGGACAGGGGGGAAGCTTTCTTT.

The chain couples TRBV7-3 to TRBJ2-3; TRBD1 agrees at 7 bases. Germline V CDR1 and CDR2: SGHTA, FQGTGA. With 3 bases clipped from V and 4 bases from J, the junction kept 4 bases outside the gene matches. The CDR3 spans 14 residues. In DNA form, the CDR3 reads TGTGCCAGCAGCTTTAGGGGGCGCGCAGATACGCAGTATTTT. It yields the protein CASSFRGRADTQYF.

This sequence joins TRBV7-3 and TRBJ2-3, with a weak D call TRBD2 (7 bases). Trimming shortened V by 4 bases and J by 5 bases, and 13 bases separated the two germline ends. The germline CDR1 and CDR2 sequences are SGHTA and FQGTGA. The CDR3 is made up of 14 amino acids. This CDR3 reads CASSSGLGGDTQYF. The CDR3 coding sequence is TGTGCCAGCAGCTCCGGACTAGGGGGAGATACGCAGTATTTT.

In its sample, this clonotype was seen many times. The rearrangement joins TRBV12-3 or TRBV12-4 to TRBJ2-3; D unresolved. V shed 5 bases and J shed 1 base, with 10 bases lying between them. The CDR3 consists of 14 residues. This CDR3 reads CASSVHGGTDTQYF. CDR3 DNA: TGTGCCAGCAGTGTCCATGGAGGCACAGATACGCAGTATTTT.

In this sample, this clonotype turned up many times. The gene calls are TRBV9 and TRBJ2-4; D perhaps matches TRBD1 (7 bases). CDR1 and CDR2 (germline): SGDLS, YYNGEE. The CDR3 contains 15 residues. V shed 1 base and J shed 7 bases, with 15 bases lying between them. The CDR3 DNA follows: TGTGCCAGCAGCGTAACGCCCCAGGGGGGTAACATTCAGTACTTC. Translated, it gives CASSVTPQGGNIQYF.

The chain has TRBV3-1 and TRBJ2-1; a weak D match, TRBD2 (5 bases). V dropped 4 bases and J dropped 3 bases, with 13 bases sitting between them. CDR1 is LGHDT and CDR2 is YNNKEL in the germline V gene (reference sequence). There are 15 residues in the CDR3. The CDR3 coding sequence is TGTGCCAGCAGCCTAGTTGCTAGCAGCTACAATGAGCAGTTCTTC. Encoded protein: CASSLVASSYNEQFF.

The sample holds a few counts of this clonotype. The V gene is TRBV4-1, the J gene TRBJ1-1; D may be TRBD1 (6 bases). The CDR3 length is 15 residues. The V gene's germline CDR1 is MGHRA and CDR2 YSYEKL. V was clipped by 5 bases and J by 0 bases, with 13 bases between them. CDR3 nucleotide sequence: TGCGCCAGCAGCTCGGAGGGGGAGGTGAACACTGAAGCTTTCTTT. Translating gives CASSSEGEVNTEAFF.

This clonotype was observed a few times. The rearrangement uses TRBV20-1 and TRBJ1-5; D ambiguous. Germline CDR1 is DFQATT and CDR2 is SNEGSKA (reference sequence). V lost 3 bases, J lost 5 bases, and 11 bases lay in between. The CDR3 is 13 amino acids. Here the CDR3 reads CSASMGGDQPQHF. The CDR3 DNA reads TGCAGTGCTAGTATGGGTGGGGATCAGCCCCAGCATTTT.

This clonotype was seen many times. The chain couples TRBV20-1 to TRBJ2-1; D uncertain. Germline V gene lookup returns CDR1 DFQATT and CDR2 SNEGSKA (reference sequence). Trimming cost V 5 bases and J 6 bases, with 20 bases left between them. The CDR3 extends over 15 amino acids. Here the CDR3 DNA reads TGCAGTGCTCAACCCCCCACACAAAATATCAATGAGCAGTTCTTC. Its protein product is CSAQPPTQNINEQFF.

There are a few counts of this clonotype. The chain recombines TRBV7-9 with TRBJ2-2; 8 bases match TRBD1. Per germline, CDR1 SEHNR and CDR2 FQNEAQ (reference sequence). The V gene end was trimmed by 5 bases and the J gene end by 5 bases; junction bases not matched to a gene: 7. CDR3 length equals 15 residues. The CDR3, as DNA: TGTGCCAGCAGCGCGGGACAGGTCACTACCGGGGAGCTGTTTTTT. Its translation: CASSAGQVTTGELFF.

This chain uses TRBV2 with TRBJ2-3, with D perhaps matching TRBD1 or TRBD2 (6 bases each). Deletions cut 4 bases from V and 3 bases from J, with 14 bases between. The germline CDR1 and CDR2 sequences are SNHLY and FYNNEI. The CDR3 spans 15 residues. The CDR3 nucleotides read TGTGCCAGCAGTGGGCCTAGGGGGGCGACAGATACGCAGTATTTT. This encodes CASSGPRGATDTQYF.

This clonotype has a handful of counts. The J gene is TRBJ2-1, the V gene TRBV28; TRBD2 matches at 8 bases. The germline gives CDR1 MDHEN, CDR2 SYDVKM. With V trimmed by 5 bases and J by 6 bases, 12 bases remained unmatched. CDR3 length: 16 amino acids. In DNA form, the CDR3 reads TGTGCCAGCAGTGGCTCCAGCGGGAGAAGGGCCAATGAGCAGTTCTTC. Its protein is CASSGSSGRRANEQFF.